These 3 T cell receptor beta chains came from one sample sequenced in a study of cytomegalovirus exposure and HLA in healthy donors. Here immunoSEQ multiplex PCR was the method, and the copy in TCRdb shows in-frame clones only, minus some. This sample yields about 360,000 clones, of which 86% are seen a single time; over 0.75% belongs to the top ten. Sequenced material: PBMCs. The receptors were gathered from a woman under 30 in good health and CMV-seronegative.

The chain links TRBV28 to TRBJ1-4; D unclear. The V end was cut by 5 bases, the J end by 8 bases, with 18 bases between. Germline CDR1 reads MDHEN; CDR2 reads SYDVKM. The CDR3 extends over 15 amino acids. The CDR3 region is CASSASTTPGEKLFF. The DNA for the CDR3 is TGTGCCAGCAGTGCCTCCACCACCCCGGGGGAAAAACTGTTTTTT.

The chain uses TRBV28 and TRBJ1-3, with 8 bases fitting TRBD1. Germline trimming cut 5 bases from V and 4 bases from J; bases unmatched to any gene: 7. Germline CDR1 and CDR2: MDHEN and SYDVKM. The CDR3 loop spans 15 amino acids. CDR3 sequence (DNA): TGTGCCAGCAGTCTCGGACAGGGCATAGGAAACACCATATATTTT. Residues: CASSLGQGIGNTIYF. Full variable domain (rest looked up from reference TRBV28 and TRBJ1-3): DVKVTQSSRYLVKRTGEKVFLECVQDMDHENMFWYRQDPGLGLRLIYFSYDVKMKEKGDIPEGYSVSREKKERFSLILESASTNQTSMYLCASSLGQGIGNTIYFGEGSWLTVV.

This chain connects TRBV10-3 to TRBJ1-5, with 11 nucleotides matching TRBD1. The CDR3 runs 17 residues. Germline V gene sequence: CDR1 ENHRY, CDR2 SYGVKD. V shed 6 bases, J shed 5 bases, and the junction held 12 bases outside the gene matches. The CDR3 protein is CAIRPGNGTGGDQPQHF. In DNA form, the CDR3 reads TGTGCCATCAGGCCGGGAAACGGGACAGGGGGTGATCAGCCCCAGCATTTT.